These 26 T cell receptor beta chains were sequenced from one sample in a study of metastatic and nonmetastatic thyroid tumors. Each patient came to thyroid surgery without any prior treatment (of any kind). MiXCR was used by TCRdb to re-call the PCR reads. The data show under 25,000 clones, 27% seen once. Material: blood. The receptors were gathered from a female donor with papillary thyroid cancer or a benign thyroid nodule (not recorded which). Some clones in this sample may be carry-over from other donors' samples.

This clone was counted only a few times. The CDR3 DNA is TGCAGTGCTAGAGATCCGCGGCGGGAGAACACCGGGGAGCTGTTTTTT. Its protein is CSARDPRRENTGELFF. This chain uses TRBV20-1 with TRBJ2-2; TRBD2 might be the D (6 bases). Trimming removed 0 bases from V and 1 base from J, with 12 bases in between. Germline loops: CDR1 DFQATT, CDR2 SNEGSKA (reference sequence). The CDR3 loop spans 16 amino acids.

This clone qualifies as medium-sized. This sequence joins TRBV6-1 and TRBJ2-2, with TRBD2 matching over 12 bases. The CDR3 runs 15 residues. Germline CDR1 is MNHNS and CDR2 is SASEGT. V was pared by 3 bases and J by 6 bases, with 2 bases of the junction left unmatched. For the CDR3, the DNA is TGTGCCAGCAGTGAGCTAGCGGGAGGGCCCGGGGAGCTGTTTTTT. This translates into CASSELAGGPGELFF.

In this sample, this clone turned up many times. The rearrangement joins TRBV7-6 to TRBJ1-2; maybe TRBD1 (5 bases). Germline assignment: CDR1 SGHVS and CDR2 FNYEAQ. Trimming pared 1 base from V and 2 bases from J, leaving 5 bases between. This CDR3 comprises 13 residues. Here the CDR3 reads CASSLGTNYGYTF. The CDR3 bases are TGTGCCAGCAGCTTAGGGACAAACTATGGCTACACCTTC.

The V call is TRBV27, the J call TRBJ2-1; maybe TRBD1 (6 bases). V shed 1 base and J shed 6 bases, with 10 bases lying between them. Germline V gene data show CDR1 as MNHEY and CDR2 as SMNVEV (reference sequence). This CDR3 has 14 residues. CDR3 nucleotides: TGTGCCAGCAGTTTATTGCCAGGGGTCAATGAGCAGTTCTTC. This gives the protein CASSLLPGVNEQFF.

This clone qualifies as medium-sized. CDR3 sequence (DNA): TGTGCCACTGAGGCTAGCGGTTACAATGAGCAGTTCTTC. It codes for CATEASGYNEQFF. This chain connects TRBV6-4 to TRBJ2-1; 7 nucleotides align to TRBD2. This CDR3 spans 13 amino acids. V lost 10 bases, J lost 4 bases, and 7 bases stayed unmatched. Germline V gene lookup returns CDR1 MRHNA and CDR2 SNTAGT.

By share, this clone counts as medium-sized (0.01 to 0.1%). The rearrangement uses TRBV6-1 and TRBJ1-5; D is ambiguous. Germline V lookup: CDR1 MNHNS, CDR2 SASEGT. The CDR3 runs to 14 residues. V was trimmed by 7 bases and J by 5 bases, leaving 15 bases between them. CDR3 bases: TGTGCCAGCACCACGGACGGGTCTTATCAGCCCCAGCATTTT. It specifies CASTTDGSYQPQHF.

The rearrangement uses TRBV6-1 and TRBJ2-7; no clear D. The CDR3 contains 11 residues. V was cut by 4 bases and J by 6 bases, with 7 bases left in between. Germline values: CDR1 MNHNS, CDR2 SASEGT. This chain's CDR3 is CASSGRIEQYF. CDR3 nucleotide sequence: TGTGCCAGCAGTGGACGGATCGAGCAGTACTTC.

This clone was counted many times. The V and J genes are TRBV7-2 and TRBJ2-1, with 11 bases matching TRBD1. Looked up from germline, CDR1 is SGHTA and CDR2 is FQGNSA. The CDR3 has 16 residues. V gave up 5 bases and J gave up 6 bases; unmatched junction bases: 9. In nucleotides, the CDR3 is TGTGCCAGCAGCGCACGAGGACAGGGGGCAGGCAATGAGCAGTTCTTC. Encoded protein: CASSARGQGAGNEQFF.

This chain uses TRBV11-2 with TRBJ2-7; perhaps TRBD2 as D (6 bases). CDR1 is SGHAT and CDR2 is FQNNGV in the germline V gene. The CDR3 runs 13 residues. V lost 4 bases, J lost 5 bases, and 12 bases lay in between. CDR3 amino acids: CASSSSSVHEQYF. The CDR3 DNA is TGTGCCAGCAGCTCATCTAGCGTTCACGAGCAGTACTTC.

This clone was picked up many times. J is TRBJ1-1 and V is TRBV18; D uncertain. The CDR3 loop spans 13 amino acids. Trimming pared 3 bases from V and 0 bases from J, leaving 5 bases between. From germline, CDR1 is KGHSH and CDR2 LQKENI. The DNA for the CDR3 is TGTGCCAGCTCACCGGACTTGAACACTGAAGCTTTCTTT. As protein: CASSPDLNTEAFF.

The V call is TRBV19, the J call TRBJ2-2; possibly TRBD1 for D (6 bases). Germline values: CDR1 LNHDA, CDR2 SQIVND (reference sequence). This CDR3 comprises 13 residues. Trimming took off 7 bases at V and 5 bases at J, with 11 bases between the two ends. The CDR3 bases are TGTGCCAGTAATGCAGGGGAGACCGGGGAGCTGTTTTTT. Encoded protein: CASNAGETGELFF.

This clone was observed many times. The V and J genes are TRBV11-3 and TRBJ2-2, with 8 positions matching TRBD2. This CDR3 region has 14 residues. The J segment lost 6 bases and the V segment lost 1 base, leaving 1 base of the junction unmatched. Germline CDR1 reads SGHNT; CDR2 reads YENEEA. As DNA, the CDR3 is TGTGCCAGCAGCTTAGCGCGGGGGGCCGGGGAGCTGTTTTTT. It specifies CASSLARGAGELFF.

This clone was picked up many times. The rearrangement links TRBV4-1 to TRBJ2-1, with D unresolved. Germline-derived CDR1 and CDR2 are MGHRA and YSYEKL. V was clipped by 1 base and J by 0 bases, with 10 bases between them. The CDR3 runs to 16 residues. CDR3 sequence reads: CASSQVDIISYNEQFF. CDR3 bases: TGCGCCAGCAGCCAAGTCGATATAATCTCCTACAATGAGCAGTTCTTC.

The chain has TRBV6-2 or TRBV6-3 and TRBJ2-7; D is possibly TRBD2 (5 bases). V lost 6 bases to trimming and J lost 0 bases, with 12 bases between them. The germline V gene has CDR1 MNHEY and CDR2 SVGEGT. The CDR3 spans 14 residues. The CDR3 region has the DNA TGTGCCAGCAGCGGAGGAGACACCTCCTACGAGCAGTACTTC. It translates to CASSGGDTSYEQYF.

This sequence joins TRBV20-1 and TRBJ1-4; D possibly corresponds to TRBD1 (5 bases). CDR1 is DFQATT and CDR2 is SNEGSKA in the germline V gene (reference sequence). CDR3 length equals 14 residues. Deletions cut 6 bases from V and 10 bases from J, with 21 bases between. The CDR3 bases are TGCAGTGCCTCGAGGGGACCTCCTGGGGGAAAACTGTTTTTT. Protein product: CSASRGPPGGKLFF.

This chain connects TRBV6-1 to TRBJ2-7, with 14 bases that match TRBD2. V trimming: 6 bases; J trimming: 4 bases; junction bases outside the gene matches: 8. CDR1 is MNHNS and CDR2 is SASEGT in the germline V gene. The CDR3 runs 16 residues. In DNA, the CDR3 is TGTGCCAGCAGCGACCTTCGACTAGCGGGAGGGTACGAGCAGTACTTC. This translates into CASSDLRLAGGYEQYF.

This clone is categorized as medium-sized (0.01 to 0.1%). J is TRBJ2-7 and V is TRBV20-1, with 10 bases matching TRBD2. The CDR3 totals 12 residues. The trim removed 6 bases at V and 7 bases at J, leaving 6 bases unmatched. The germline V gene encodes CDR1 DFQATT and CDR2 SNEGSKA (reference sequence). The CDR3 loop reads CSAGTSEWEQYF. The CDR3 DNA reads as TGCAGTGCGGGGACTAGCGAGTGGGAGCAGTACTTC.

J is TRBJ1-5 and V is TRBV24-1; D might be TRBD1 (5 bases). CDR3 length: 16 amino acids. The ends were cut back, 2 bases at V and 1 base at J, with 11 bases in the middle. CDR1 is KGHDR, CDR2 SFDVKD, per germline. CDR3 protein: CATSDCRDWSNQPQHF. For the CDR3, the DNA is TGTGCCACCAGTGATTGCAGGGATTGGAGCAATCAGCCCCAGCATTTT.

Only one count was recorded for this clone. This chain connects TRBV4-1 to TRBJ2-7; possibly TRBD1 or TRBD2 for D (5 bases each). Germline loops: CDR1 MGHRA, CDR2 YSYEKL. The CDR3 totals 15 residues. Trimming stripped 3 bases from V and 0 bases from J, with 12 bases between. The CDR3 protein is CASSQGPGPSYEQYF. DNA of the CDR3: TGCGCCAGCAGCCAGGGACCGGGACCCTCCTACGAGCAGTACTTC.

The table lists this clone with many counts. This sequence joins TRBV11-2 and TRBJ2-7, with D tentatively TRBD1 or TRBD2 (5 bases each). Per the germline V gene, CDR1 is SGHAT and CDR2 is FQNNGV. The V end was cut by 2 bases, the J end by 5 bases, with 7 bases between. The CDR3 sequence is 12 residues long. The CDR3 bases are TGTGCCAGCAGCTTATGGGGGAACGAGCAGTACTTC. Translating it yields CASSLWGNEQYF.

This chain uses TRBV7-2 with TRBJ2-7; 7 nucleotides align to TRBD2. The CDR3 runs to 14 residues. In germline, CDR1 is SGHTA, CDR2 FQGNSA. V shed 2 bases, J shed 4 bases, and the junction held 5 bases outside the gene matches. CDR3 in DNA: TGTGCCAGCAGCTTAAGGAGACTAGCTTACGAGCAGTACTTC. Residues: CASSLRRLAYEQYF.

A remark on this clone: This clone may be a read error of a much larger clone one base away. The CDR3 reads CASCRYLITGELFF. The CDR3 DNA reads TGTGCCAGCTGCCGGTACCTCATCACCGGGGAGCTGTTTTTT. The rearrangement links TRBV11-3 to TRBJ2-2; no clear D gene. This CDR3 region has 14 residues. From germline, CDR1 is SGHNT and CDR2 YENEEA. Between the trimmed V and J ends, which lost 8 bases and 4 bases, there was a span of 14 bases.

This clone was counted many times. The same CDR3 arises from other DNA sequences in this sample as well. The V call is TRBV30, the J call TRBJ1-1; D might be TRBD1 (6 bases). Trimming pared 3 bases from V and 2 bases from J, leaving 13 bases between. CDR3 length: 14 residues. The germline V gene has CDR1 GTSNPN and CDR2 SVGIG (reference sequence). CDR3 in DNA: TGTGCCTGGAGCGGCGGGGGCGCCAACACTGAAGCTTTCTTT. Encoded protein: CAWSGGGANTEAFF.

By sample fraction, this clone is medium-sized. V usage is TRBV11-1 and J usage is TRBJ2-1; no clear D gene. V lost 0 bases and J lost 8, with 11 bases in between. The CDR3 loop spans 14 amino acids. Germline CDR1 SGHAT, CDR2 FQDESV (reference sequence). The CDR3 nucleotides are TGTGCCAGCAGCTTAGCAATCATAGGAGATGAGCAGTTCTTC. Amino acid sequence: CASSLAIIGDEQFF.

This chain joins TRBV20-1 and TRBJ2-7; perhaps TRBD1 as D (5 bases). Germline V gene sequence: CDR1 DFQATT, CDR2 SNEGSKA (reference sequence). Trimming left V 1 base short and J 1 base short, with 8 bases between. The CDR3 spans 13 residues. The CDR3 DNA is TGCAGTGCTAGAGGTCAGGGTTCCTACGAGCAGTACTTC. It codes for CSARGQGSYEQYF.

This clone was recorded at least ten times. The rearrangement joins TRBV6-5 to TRBJ1-1; D uncertain. From germline, CDR1 is MNHEY and CDR2 SVGAGI. The V gene lost 0 bases and the J gene lost 5 bases, with 7 bases spanning the gap. The CDR3 length is 13 residues. The CDR3 region is CASSYSKETEAFF. The CDR3 DNA is TGTGCCAGCAGTTACTCGAAGGAAACTGAAGCTTTCTTT.